The 9 T cell receptor delta chains below all came from one sample that was sequenced in a study of delta chains in infants with herpesvirus infections. TCR cDNA was made from PBMC RNA with gamma- and delta-chain-specific primers. TCRdb re-called the RT-PCR reads with CATT. The table shows 650 to 700 delta-chain clones, with approximately 14% occurring only once. The specimen comprised peripheral blood, sampled at time point 1 of longitudinal follow-up. The receptors shown here come from a human donor who was a Ugandan infant, either HIV-exposed or HIV-unexposed (not recorded which).

Note on this clone: Since a far larger clone is one base different, this is likely a read error. This sequence joins TRDV2 and TRDJ1; D is ambiguous. Here the J gene was assigned by germline matching of the DNA, as TCRdb has none. Germline values: CDR1 GEAIGNYY, CDR2 EKD. V lost 3 bases, J lost 3 bases, and 13 bases lay in between. The CDR3 contains 14 residues. The DNA of the CDR3 is TGTGCCTGTGACGGGACTAACTACCCCGATAAACTCATCTTT. Encoded protein: CACDGTNYPDKLIF.

This clone is labeled large. The chain carries TRDV1 and TRDJ1; TRDD3 agrees at 9 bases. This CDR3 comprises 19 residues. Germline assignment: CDR1 TSWWSYY and CDR2 QGS. The V gene end was trimmed by 2 bases and the J gene end by 8 bases; junction bases not matched to a gene: 21. CDR3 protein: CALGEYLARDLGDPQKLIF. The CDR3, as DNA: TGTGCTCTTGGGGAATACCTCGCCAGGGACCTGGGGGATCCTCAAAAACTCATCTTT.

In its sample, this clone is large. The chain couples TRDV2 to TRDJ3, with D maybe TRDD3 (6 bases). The CDR3 is 19 amino acids. CDR1 is GEAIGNYY, CDR2 EKD, per germline. V shed 0 bases and J shed 0 bases, with 14 bases lying between them. The CDR3 spells CACDTPLGLSSWDTRQMFF. CDR3 coding DNA: TGTGCCTGTGACACCCCCCTGGGGCTAAGCTCCTGGGACACCCGACAGATGTTTTTC.

With regard to this clone: Being one base from a much bigger clone, this may be a read error. The genes are TRDV1 and TRDJ1, with 7 positions matching TRDD3. Germline V CDR1 and CDR2: TSWWSYY, QGS. The V gene end was trimmed by 2 bases and the J gene end by 6 bases; junction bases not matched to a gene: 9. The CDR3 has 15 residues. CDR3 protein: CALGEGTLGGYKLIF. The CDR3 DNA reads as TGTGCTCTTGGGGAAGGAACGCTGGGGGGTTATAAACTCATCTTT.

This clone is labeled as medium-sized. V is TRAV38-2/DV8 and J is TRDJ1; 9 nucleotides match TRDD3. J lost 0 bases, V lost 0 bases, and 12 bases had no gene match. This CDR3 spans 19 amino acids. CDR1 and CDR2 (germline): TSESDYY, QEAYKQQN. CDR3 sequence: CAYRSGLTGGTLYTDKLIF. The CDR3 coding sequence is TGTGCTTATAGGAGCGGACTTACTGGGGGAACCCTGTACACCGATAAACTCATCTTT.

This clone was detected a few times. An end of the junction does not agree with germline; a read error may underlie this. The chain combines TRDV1 with TRDJ1; the match to TRDD3 covers 10 bases. The CDR3 has 25 residues. Germline V CDR1 and CDR2: TSWWSYY, QGS. Here the CDR3 DNA reads TGTGCTCGTGGGGAAACGGGGGGTCCCTCTATAAAATGGGGGATACAAGGGTTTGTTTCCGATAAACTCATCTTT. It specifies CARGETGGPSIKWGIQGFVSDKLIF.

Points on this clone: This likely traces to a read error, being one base from a far larger clone. The CDR3 loop reads CALGEVFLNGNWGSQGDTRQMFF. Written as DNA, the CDR3 is TGTGCTCTTGGGGAAGTCTTCCTAAACGGGAACTGGGGGTCCCAGGGGGACACCCGACAGATGTTTTTC. This sequence joins TRDV1 and TRDJ3, with D perhaps TRDD3 (8 bases). Because TCRdb records no J gene, it was assigned here through a match of the DNA to germline. Trimming took off 2 bases at V and 5 bases at J, with 31 bases between the two ends. The CDR3 runs 23 residues. In germline, CDR1 is TSWWSYY, CDR2 QGS.

This clone qualifies as large. The J gene is TRDJ2, the V gene TRDV3, with TRDD3 matching over 13 bases. Germline CDR1 TVYSNPD, CDR2 GDNSRS (reference sequence). The CDR3 runs 25 residues. V lost 5 bases, J lost 1 base, and 34 bases stayed unmatched. The CDR3 here is CAPYIPPYYPHDWGIRLFLTAQLFF. CDR3 bases: TGTGCCCCGTACATCCCCCCTTACTACCCCCATGACTGGGGGATACGTTTATTTTTGACAGCACAACTCTTCTTT. The entire variable domain, with the rest obtained from reference TRDV3 and TRDJ2, is as follows: CDKVTQSSPDQTVASGSEVVLLCTYDTVYSNPDLFWYRIRPDYSFQFVFYGDNSRSEGADFTQGRFSVKHILTQKAFHLVISPVRTEDSATYYCAPYIPPYYPHDWGIRLFLTAQLFFGKGTQLIVEP.

The chain has TRDV1 and TRDJ1; 12 bases are shared with TRDD3. The J gene was missing in TCRdb and was found by matching the end of the DNA to germline. The CDR3 spans 28 residues. The germline CDR1 and CDR2 sequences are TSWWSYY and QGS. The junction had 39 bases not matched to a gene; V was cut back by 0 bases and J by 4 bases. CDR3 in amino acids: CALGELTLAFPYSGTGGYLKGVGDKLIF. DNA of the CDR3: TGTGCTCTTGGGGAACTCACCCTGGCCTTCCCATACTCGGGTACTGGGGGATACTTGAAGGGAGTCGGCGATAAACTCATCTTT.